This T cell receptor beta chain derives from a study of OX40 agonist ivuxolimab in advanced cancers. Study in general: The eligibility criteria allowed prior anti-PD-1, anti-PD-L1 or anti-CTLA-4 therapy, and around 38% had some. General study findings and limits: CD8+ T cells were the subset that, on average, had more expanded clones than CD4+.

As for this clone: The antigen is not known.

Autoimmune disease history or systemic immunosuppression meant exclusion. Collection of blood occurred at baseline, at cycle 4 day 1, and at cycle 7 day 1. The germline V gene has CDR1 SGDLS and CDR2 YYNGEE. V lost 4 bases and J 3 bases, leaving 16 bases between the germline ends. The CDR3 spans 15 residues. Sequencing was performed with immunoSEQ multiplex PCR; in TCRdb, only in-frame clones are kept and a portion is missing. The sample contains around 16,000 clones, over 75% of which appear only once. The chain is built from TRBV9 and TRBJ2-5; tentative D call: TRBD2 (7 bases). The input for sequencing was CD4+ or CD8+ T cells sorted from blood, taken in a trial of the OX40 agonist ivuxolimab. This receptor was identified in an adult with an advanced solid tumor such as melanoma, head and neck, liver or kidney cancer. CDR3: CASSPGGGGEETQYF. Written as DNA, the CDR3 is TGTGCCAGCAGCCCCGGAGGGGGAGGGGAAGAGACCCAGTACTTC.